These T cell receptor beta chains were read from a single sample in a study of T cell responses to AZD1222 COVID-19 vaccine. Generated by immunoSEQ multiplex PCR, the TCRdb table keeps only in-frame clones and is missing some. Of around 88,000 clones listed, around 90% are singletons. Source: peripheral blood, taken on day 0 of AZD1222 vaccination. The receptors derive from an adult in good health. The CDR3 runs from the conserved cysteine through the conserved F or W. The D gene is left open where the match is weak. Some rows mark clone size as missing; the rest say once, few, many or name a class of expanded clone.

size,V,J,D,CDR3,DNA
NA,TRBV4-1,TRBJ2-7,TRBD1,CASSQEGQGASEQYF,TGCGCCAGCAGCCAAGAGGGACAGGGGGCCTCCGAGCAGTACTTC
NA,TRBV2,TRBJ2-7,NA,CASSQTGGYEQYF,TGTGCCAGCAGTCAGACGGGCGGCTACGAGCAGTACTTC
NA,TRBV6-5,TRBJ1-2,NA,CASKEGAANYGYTF,TGTGCCAGCAAAGAAGGGGCCGCTAACTATGGCTACACCTTC
NA,TRBV5-1,TRBJ1-4,NA,CASGEGYGEKLFF,TGCGCCAGCGGCGAAGGGTACGGTGAAAAACTGTTTTTT
NA,TRBV27,TRBJ1-2,NA,CASTPSADDFNGYTF,TGTGCCAGCACCCCCTCCGCGGATGACTTCAATGGCTACACCTTC
NA,TRBV5-1,TRBJ1-2,NA,CASTDTSYGYTF,TGCGCCAGTACTGACACCTCCTATGGCTACACCTTC
NA,TRBV10-2,TRBJ2-7,TRBD2,CASSSLAGASEQYF,TGCGCCAGCAGTTCACTAGCGGGAGCTTCCGAGCAGTACTTC
NA,TRBV9,TRBJ2-1,TRBD2,CASSVGLAGGIPSSYNEQFF,TGTGCCAGCAGCGTAGGGCTAGCGGGAGGAATCCCGAGCTCCTACAATGAGCAGTTCTTC
once,TRBV15,TRBJ1-1,NA,CATSSDRADTEAFF,TGTGCCACCAGCAGTGACCGGGCAGACACTGAAGCTTTCTTT
few,TRBV19,TRBJ2-7,NA,CASSISAAGTPSSYEQYF,TGTGCCAGTAGTATATCCGCCGCCGGGACTCCGAGCTCCTACGAGCAGTACTTC
NA,TRBV19,TRBJ2-2,NA,CASSPGTTNTGELFF,TGTGCCAGTAGCCCCGGGACAACGAACACCGGGGAGCTGTTTTTT
many,TRBV5-5,TRBJ2-1,NA,CASSRGALQSSYNEQFF,TGTGCCAGCAGCCGGGGCGCTCTGCAAAGCTCCTACAATGAGCAGTTCTTC
NA,TRBV11-2,TRBJ1-6,NA,CASSARTVTNSPLHF,TGTGCCAGCAGCGCCAGGACAGTTACAAATTCACCCCTCCACTTT
NA,TRBV27,TRBJ1-5,NA,CASSREARVNQPQHF,TGTGCCAGCAGTCGCGAGGCGAGGGTCAATCAGCCCCAGCATTTT
NA,TRBV27,TRBJ1-5,TRBD1,CASSPDRAQPQHF,TGTGCCAGCAGTCCCGACAGGGCTCAGCCCCAGCATTTT
once,TRBV5-1,TRBJ2-7,NA,CASSFAPLQDAREQYF,TGCGCCAGCAGCTTTGCTCCCCTCCAGGACGCTCGCGAGCAGTACTTC
once,TRBV21-1,TRBJ2-1,NA,CASSKFLKVASGSWRSFF,NA
NA,TRBV9,TRBJ1-5,NA,CASSVAGEGDQPQHF,TGTGCCAGCAGCGTAGCTGGAGAGGGAGATCAGCCCCAGCATTTT
few,TRBV6-1,TRBJ2-1,TRBD2,CASSDAGTSGRDEQFF,TGTGCCAGCAGTGATGCCGGGACTAGCGGGAGGGATGAGCAGTTCTTC
NA,TRBV7-2,TRBJ2-1,TRBD2,CASSLLAGVGNEQFF,TGTGCCAGCAGCTTACTAGCGGGAGTAGGTAATGAGCAGTTCTTC
NA,TRBV28,TRBJ1-5,NA,CASTGTLVNQPQHF,TGTGCCAGCACGGGGACTTTGGTCAATCAGCCCCAGCATTTT
NA,TRBV24-1,TRBJ2-7,NA,CATSDTRGTGLYEQYF,TGTGCCACCAGTGATACAAGGGGGACGGGGTTATACGAGCAGTACTTC
NA,TRBV7-2,TRBJ2-6,NA,CASSPAVLGANVLTF,TGTGCCAGCAGCCCCGCCGTTCTGGGGGCCAACGTCCTGACTTTC
NA,TRBV5-1,TRBJ2-2,NA,CASRLAVNTGELFF,TGCGCCAGCAGACTAGCTGTGAACACCGGGGAGCTGTTTTTT
NA,TRBV6-2/TRBV6-3,TRBJ2-7,NA,CASSYPGTPYEQYF,TGTGCCAGCAGTTATCCCGGGACACCCTACGAGCAGTACTTC
NA,TRBV5-1,TRBJ1-1,NA,CASRQGGNTEAFF,TGCGCCAGCAGGCAGGGCGGTAACACTGAAGCTTTCTTT
NA,TRBV7-2,TRBJ1-3,TRBD1,CASRLGQTRNTIYF,TGTGCCAGCAGACTGGGACAGACCCGAAACACCATATATTTT
NA,TRBV27,TRBJ2-7,TRBD2,CASTGLAGGPGEQYF,TGTGCCAGCACCGGACTAGCGGGAGGGCCAGGCGAGCAGTACTTC
NA,TRBV9,TRBJ2-1,TRBD2,CASSSTSGGHNEQFF,TGTGCCAGCTCATCGACTAGCGGGGGACACAATGAGCAGTTCTTC
NA,TRBV18,TRBJ1-5,NA,CASSPALNQPQHF,TGTGCCAGCTCTCCGGCCCTCAATCAGCCCCAGCATTTT
NA,TRBV7-2,TRBJ1-5,NA,CASSPLRGSNQPQHF,TGTGCCAGCAGCCCCCTGCGAGGTAGCAATCAGCCCCAGCATTTT
NA,TRBV11-2,TRBJ1-6,TRBD1,CASSSRTGTGSYNSPLHF,TGTGCCAGCAGCTCCCGGACAGGGACGGGCTCCTATAATTCACCCCTCCACTTT
NA,TRBV28,TRBJ1-1,NA,CASTRLVNTEAFF,TGTGCCAGCACCAGACTGGTGAACACTGAAGCTTTCTTT
NA,TRBV29-1,TRBJ2-3,TRBD2,CSVDQLAGGVADTQYF,TGCAGCGTGGACCAGCTAGCGGGAGGGGTCGCAGATACGCAGTATTTT
NA,TRBV18,TRBJ1-1,TRBD1,CASSPPSGTENEAFF,TGTGCCAGCTCACCGCCTTCCGGGACAGAGAATGAAGCTTTCTTT
NA,TRBV6-1,TRBJ1-1,TRBD1,CASSEKTGIWTEAFF,TGTGCCAGCAGTGAAAAGACAGGGATCTGGACTGAAGCTTTCTTT
NA,TRBV7-6,TRBJ1-6,TRBD1,CASSLGQGNNSPLHF,TGTGCCAGCAGCTTAGGACAGGGGAATAATTCACCCCTCCACTTT
NA,TRBV15,TRBJ2-6,TRBD1,CATHRDSLSSGANVLTF,TGTGCCACCCATCGGGACAGCCTCAGCTCTGGGGCCAACGTCCTGACTTTC
NA,TRBV27,TRBJ1-5,NA,CASTVGVGEPQHF,TGTGCCAGCACCGTAGGGGTCGGGGAGCCCCAGCATTTT
few,TRBV29-1,TRBJ2-1,TRBD2,CSGGLRTSGRNEQFF,TGCAGCGGGGGGCTTAGGACTAGCGGGAGGAATGAGCAGTTCTTC
NA,TRBV28,TRBJ1-2,TRBD1,CASNRGTLSPYGYTF,TGTGCCAGCAACAGGGGGACGCTATCGCCCTATGGCTACACCTTC